This T cell receptor beta chain was recorded in a study of blood T cell repertoires in COVID-19. The wider study: Researchers got acute and convalescent COVID-19 samples from the United States, Italy and Spain.

It was during active infection that Seattle patients were enrolled and then longitudinally followed. Per the germline V gene, CDR1 is GTSNPN and CDR2 is SVGIG (reference sequence). The length of the CDR3 is 14 residues. Trimming at V came to 4 bases and at J to 3 bases, leaving 5 bases not matched to a gene. Methods used by the authors: Reference gene primer amplification gave nucleated cell count estimates. Clones were read by immunoSEQ multiplex PCR, and TCRdb kept only the in-frame ones, dropping some. The V and J calls and clone size were taken over from that table, and D and trimming were inferred from the DNA. The sample comprises roughly 320,000 clones, around 89% of which are singletons, and roughly 5.9% rests with the top ten.

The material sequenced was peripheral blood. The V call is TRBV30, the J call TRBJ2-3, with 9 bases identical to TRBD2. This sequence originates from a woman aged 45-65 years with COVID-19, enrolled during active disease. CDR3 protein: CAWIGAGGTDTQYF. CDR3 bases: TGTGCCTGGATAGGGGCGGGAGGGACAGATACGCAGTATTTT.